This T cell receptor beta chain was recovered during a study of blood T cell repertoires in COVID-19. This clone was detected only a few times. Clones were sequenced by immunoSEQ multiplex PCR, and TCRdb holds only the in-frame ones, with some missing. Of around 200,000 clones in the sample, around 80% are singletons; the top ten hold around 6.8%. Trimming removed 1 base at V and 0 bases at J, with 12 bases between. The CDR3 sequence is 16 residues long. Germline V CDR1 and CDR2: SGHAT, FQDESV (reference sequence). This chain connects TRBV11-1 to TRBJ1-1; maybe TRBD1 (5 bases). This TCR derives from a human donor in a cohort sampled during active COVID-19. The sequencing sample was made of peripheral blood. The CDR3 sequence: CASSLGRGTMNTEAFF. Written as DNA, the CDR3 is TGTGCCAGCAGCTTAGGGCGGGGCACCATGAACACTGAAGCTTTCTTT.